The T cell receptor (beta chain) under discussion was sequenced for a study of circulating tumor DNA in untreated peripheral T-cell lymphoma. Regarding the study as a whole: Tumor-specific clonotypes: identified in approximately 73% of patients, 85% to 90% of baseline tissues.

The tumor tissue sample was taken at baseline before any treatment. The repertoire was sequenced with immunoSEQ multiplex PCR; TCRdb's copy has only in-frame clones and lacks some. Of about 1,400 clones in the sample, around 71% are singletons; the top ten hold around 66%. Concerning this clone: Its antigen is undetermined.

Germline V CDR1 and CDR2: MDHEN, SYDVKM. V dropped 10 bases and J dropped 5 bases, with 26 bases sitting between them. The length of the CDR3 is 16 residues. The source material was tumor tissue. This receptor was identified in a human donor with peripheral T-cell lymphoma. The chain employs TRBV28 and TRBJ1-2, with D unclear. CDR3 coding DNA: TGTGCCATCCAGGCGAACAGTTCCGGGGTTGTTTATGGCTACACCTTC. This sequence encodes CAIQANSSGVVYGYTF.